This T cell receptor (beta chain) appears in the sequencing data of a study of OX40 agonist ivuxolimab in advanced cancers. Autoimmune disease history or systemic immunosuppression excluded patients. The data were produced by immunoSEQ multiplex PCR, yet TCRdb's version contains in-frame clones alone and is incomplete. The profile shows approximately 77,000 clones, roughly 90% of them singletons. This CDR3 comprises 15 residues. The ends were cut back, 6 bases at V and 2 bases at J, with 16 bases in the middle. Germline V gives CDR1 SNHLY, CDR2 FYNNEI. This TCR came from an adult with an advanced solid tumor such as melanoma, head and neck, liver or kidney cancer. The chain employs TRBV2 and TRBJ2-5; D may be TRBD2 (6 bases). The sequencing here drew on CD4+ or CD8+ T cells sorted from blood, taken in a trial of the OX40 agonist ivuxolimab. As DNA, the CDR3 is TGTGCCAGCAGCCTGACTAGGGTGAGGCAAGAGACCCAGTACTTC. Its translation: CASSLTRVRQETQYF.